This T cell receptor beta chain was captured by sequencing in a study of T cell responses to AZD1222 COVID-19 vaccine. General study points: Sampling captured repertoires only after the peak T cell response. Clonal diversity may have been underestimated, and the donors were mostly white British, with more females than males. Vaccine-associated CD4 TCRs spanned spike, dominant at 160-218 and 743-854.

The CDR3 runs to 15 residues. V gave up 5 bases and J gave up 4 bases; unmatched junction bases: 9. In germline, CDR1 is SGHRS, CDR2 YFSETQ. Produced via immunoSEQ multiplex PCR; TCRdb's table is partial and in-frame only. Of around 100,000 clones listed, around 90% are singletons. Points on this clone: Its antigen is currently unknown.

The chain carries TRBV5-1 and TRBJ2-3; 8 bases match TRBD2. This sequence originates from an adult in good health. The material was peripheral blood, obtained on day 0 of AZD1222 vaccination. In DNA form, the CDR3 reads TGCGCCAGCAGAGGAGCGGGAGATTTACCAGATACGCAGTATTTT. Protein: CASRGAGDLPDTQYF.